The sequence of this TCR beta chain was determined in a study of early T cells in non-severe SARS-CoV-2 infection. The overall study: Chains were not paired, and sequencing was done on bulk RNA from unsorted whole blood. Overall study results and limits: Matching against VDJdb likely underestimated virus-specific expansions, favoring anti-spike CD8.

CDR1 is LGHDT, CDR2 YNNKEL, per germline (reference sequence). This CDR3 region has 19 residues. Trimming at V came to 8 bases and at J to 1 base, leaving 12 bases not matched to a gene. This clonotype occurred many times. What it recognizes is unknown. Individual cDNA molecules carried attached unique molecular identifiers. TCRdb re-called the 5' RACE reads with MiXCR, one entry per CDR3 protein. The table has approximately 97,000 distinct CDR3 sequences, more than 9.5% seen once. Sample: whole blood, taken at baseline. The clonotype originates from an adult who was a healthcare worker with PCR-confirmed SARS-CoV-2 infection or an uninfected control (not recorded which). V gene TRBV3-1 combines with J gene TRBJ2-2; TRBD2 matches 14 bases. The CDR3 is CASVPKLGLAGGNTGELFF. The CDR3 region has the DNA TGTGCCAGCGTGCCCAAACTCGGACTAGCGGGGGGGAACACCGGGGAGCTGTTTTTT.